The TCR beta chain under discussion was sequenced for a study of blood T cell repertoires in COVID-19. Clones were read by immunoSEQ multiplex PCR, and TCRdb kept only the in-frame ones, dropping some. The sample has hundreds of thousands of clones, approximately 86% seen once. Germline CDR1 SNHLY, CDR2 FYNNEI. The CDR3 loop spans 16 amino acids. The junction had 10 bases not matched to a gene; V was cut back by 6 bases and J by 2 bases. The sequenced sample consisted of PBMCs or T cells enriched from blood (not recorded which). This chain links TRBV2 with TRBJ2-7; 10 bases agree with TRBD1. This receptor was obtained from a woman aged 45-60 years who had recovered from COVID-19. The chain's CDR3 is CASSGGWGQGTYEQYF. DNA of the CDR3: TGTGCCAGCAGCGGAGGGTGGGGACAGGGGACCTACGAGCAGTACTTC.